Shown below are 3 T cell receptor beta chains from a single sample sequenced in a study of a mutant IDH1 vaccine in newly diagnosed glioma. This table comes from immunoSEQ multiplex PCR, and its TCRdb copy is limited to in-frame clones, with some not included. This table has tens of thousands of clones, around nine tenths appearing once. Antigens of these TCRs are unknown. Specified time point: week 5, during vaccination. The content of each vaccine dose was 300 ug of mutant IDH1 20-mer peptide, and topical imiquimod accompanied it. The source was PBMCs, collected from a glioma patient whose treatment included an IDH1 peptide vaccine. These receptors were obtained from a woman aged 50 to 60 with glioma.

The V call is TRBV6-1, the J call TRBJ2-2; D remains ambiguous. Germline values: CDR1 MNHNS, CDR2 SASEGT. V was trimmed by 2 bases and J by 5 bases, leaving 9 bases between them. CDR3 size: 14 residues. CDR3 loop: CASSEKTRTGELFF. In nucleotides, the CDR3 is TGTGCCAGCAGTGAAAAGACAAGGACCGGGGAGCTGTTTTTT.

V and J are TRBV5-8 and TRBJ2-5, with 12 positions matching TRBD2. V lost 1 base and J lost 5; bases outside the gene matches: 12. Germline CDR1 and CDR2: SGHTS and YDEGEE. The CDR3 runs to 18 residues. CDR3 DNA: TGTGCCAGCAGCTTGCGGGGACTAGCGGGCCCCAGTAAGGAGACCCAGTACTTC. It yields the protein CASSLRGLAGPSKETQYF.

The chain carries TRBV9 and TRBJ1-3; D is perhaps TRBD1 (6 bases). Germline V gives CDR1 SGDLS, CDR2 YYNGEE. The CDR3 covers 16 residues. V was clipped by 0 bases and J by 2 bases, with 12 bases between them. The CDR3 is CASSVAITGTGNTIYF. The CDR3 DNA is TGTGCCAGCAGCGTAGCAATAACAGGGACTGGAAACACCATATATTTT.